The clone carrying this T cell receptor beta chain was detected only a few times. Its antigen is undetermined. This entry comes from a study of blood T cells in healthy people across ages. Study-level findings and limits: Getting older went along with TCR beta diversity per million T cells dropping roughly linearly.

The second PCR ran about 6 to 11 cycles with a sample-barcoded 5' primer and J-beta primers. TCRdb re-derived calls from the 5' RACE reads in MiXCR, one entry per CDR3 protein. The table has approximately 290,000 distinct CDR3 sequences, less than 30% seen once; the top ten hold around 30%. Sample: blood. The sequence was obtained from a woman in her 70s in good health.

CDR3 in DNA: TGTGCCAGCAGCTTTGCGACAGGGCGGAATCAGCCCCAGCATTTT. The encoded protein is CASSFATGRNQPQHF. The genes are TRBV7-2 and TRBJ1-5, with TRBD1 matching over 7 bases. Germline lookup yields CDR1 SGHTA and CDR2 FQGNSA. V shed 3 bases and J 4 bases; nucleotides not matched to a gene: 6. CDR3 length: 15 residues.